This T cell receptor beta chain stems from a study of T-cell reconstitution after alpha-beta-depleted transplantation in children. The TCRbeta library incorporated unique molecular identifiers. TCRdb fed the PCR reads into MiXCR, producing one record per CDR3 protein. The sample has about 440,000 distinct CDR3 sequences; around two fifths are singletons. Germline CDR1 reads SGHRS; CDR2 reads YFSETQ. V lost 4 bases and J 4 bases, leaving 8 bases between the germline ends. The CDR3 runs to 12 residues. A single count supports this clonotype. The sequencing used PBMCs, collected before TCRalphabeta/CD19-depleted stem cell transplant. The J gene is TRBJ1-2, the V gene TRBV5-1; no clear D. The TCR was taken from a girl aged 2 to 10 with aplastic anemia, due to receive a stem cell transplant. CDR3 nucleotides: TGCGCCAGCAGCGCAGGTGCCTATGGCTACACCTTC. Amino acids: CASSAGAYGYTF.